This paragraph covers one T cell receptor (beta chain) sequence. Its specificity is unknown. These data belong to a study of T-cell reconstitution after alpha-beta-depleted transplantation in children. Study observations and caveats: At around two months after transplant, the alpha-beta T cells were reportedly derived from several hundred expanded clones that came from non-depleted graft cells. At the one-year point after transplant, T-cell counts and TCRbeta diversity were found to come mostly from T cells that had been newly produced.

Using unique molecular identifiers, the investigators prepared the TCRbeta library. In TCRdb, the PCR reads were re-called with MiXCR into one record per CDR3 protein. Here the sample spans hundreds of thousands of distinct CDR3 sequences, 13% being singletons. Looked up from germline, CDR1 is SQVTM and CDR2 is ANQGSEA. The CDR3 length is 11 residues. Trimming took 8 bases from V and 8 from J, leaving 15 bases between them. J is TRBJ1-2 and V is TRBV29-1; D not resolved. The material sequenced was PBMCs, mostly from graft donor cells, taken 360 days after TCRalphabeta/CD19-depleted stem cell transplant. This clonotype was obtained from a male patient younger than 18 who had a stem cell transplant for acute myeloid leukemia, so the T cells may come from the graft donor. CDR3 nucleotide sequence: TGCAGCTCGCTGGGTCAGCGGGGCTACACCTTC. It specifies CSSLGQRGYTF.